This TCR beta chain was profiled in a study of cytomegalovirus exposure and HLA in healthy donors. Study conclusions and caveats: Among the CMV-associated chains, a few were confirmed in vitro as specific for CMV antigens.

Losses at the gene ends were 0 bases for V and 3 bases for J; bases not matched to a gene: 5. CDR3 length: 15 residues. Germline V gene data show CDR1 as SGHDT and CDR2 as YYEEEE. On this clone: No antigen is known for it.

Use of 60 Vbeta and 13 Jbeta primers characterized the PCR. Only in-frame clones appear in the TCRdb table, and some are missing; sequencing was by immunoSEQ multiplex PCR. The profile covers roughly 63,000 clones, with more than 70% appearing a single time and more than 20% taken by the ten largest. Specimen: PBMCs. The V and J genes are TRBV5-6 and TRBJ1-2; 7 positions match TRBD1. The clonotype originates from a man aged 50-60 years in good health and CMV-seropositive. The CDR3 loop reads CASSLGVRGDYGYTF. CDR3 in DNA: TGTGCCAGCAGCTTGGGCGTCAGGGGGGACTATGGCTACACCTTC. The complete variable domain, with remaining parts taken from reference TRBV5-6 and TRBJ1-2, reads DAGVTQSPTHLIKTRGQQVTLRCSPKSGHDTVSWYQQALGQGPQFIFQYYEEEERQRGNFPDRFSGHQFPNYSSELNVNALLLGDSALYLCASSLGVRGDYGYTFGSGTRLTVV.